This paragraph covers one T cell receptor (beta chain) sequence. The germline V and J ends were trimmed by 0 bases and 4 bases, with 7 bases remaining between them. The CDR3 runs 14 residues. CDR1 is SGHVS, CDR2 FQNEAQ, per germline. These data come from a study of beta chain features in type 1 diabetes. Study-wide context: Examined across all samples were approximately 99 million sorted cells.

cDNA synthesis used the whole RNA isolate, giving expressed TCRB sequences. Generated by immunoSEQ multiplex PCR, the TCRdb table keeps only in-frame clones and is missing some. The sample carries some 150,000 clones, more than 9.5% recorded once. This receptor was obtained from a man between 18 and 35 years old in good health. The chain has TRBV7-8 and TRBJ1-5; tentatively, D is TRBD1 (5 bases). The sequencing sample was made of central memory CD4+ T cells from blood. This chain's CDR3 is CASSLADRNQPQHF. Written as DNA, the CDR3 is TGTGCCAGCAGCTTAGCAGACAGAAATCAGCCCCAGCATTTT.